What follows is one T cell receptor beta chain and its context. This sample was included in a study of blood T cell repertoires in COVID-19. Study context: Nucleic acid was either cDNA or gDNA, and it came from T cells, B-cell-depleted T cells, or PBMCs.

Some clones are missing from TCRdb's copy, which holds only in-frame ones; the method was immunoSEQ multiplex PCR. The sample gives hundreds of thousands of clones, 81% of which show up once; about 7.4% is in the top ten. Deletions cut 0 bases from V and 1 base from J, with 6 bases between. CDR1 and CDR2 (germline): GTSNPN, SVGIG (reference sequence). CDR3 length equals 14 residues. The source is a woman of 80 years or more with acute or convalescent COVID-19. Source material: peripheral blood. The chain recombines TRBV30 with TRBJ2-2; no definite D call. This CDR3 reads CAWSVFQNTGELFF. CDR3 DNA sequence: TGTGCCTGGAGTGTATTTCAGAACACCGGGGAGCTGTTTTTT. Filled out from reference TRBV30 and TRBJ2-2, the complete variable domain reads SQTIHQWPATLVQPVGSPLSLECTVEGTSNPNLYWYRQAAGRGLQLLFYSVGIGQISSEVPQNLSASRPQDRQFILSSKKLLLSDSGFYLCAWSVFQNTGELFFGEGSRLTVL.